The 12 T cell receptor beta chains below come from one sample, sequenced in a study of blood T cell repertoires in COVID-19. Sequencing used immunoSEQ multiplex PCR; TCRdb keeps in-frame clones, though not all of them. The table has approximately 200,000 clones, 85% to 90% seen once. The material sequenced was peripheral blood. The receptors come from a man aged 50 or older with acute or convalescent COVID-19.

This rearrangement joins TRBV27 to TRBJ1-4, with unresolved D. V lost 4 bases to trimming and J lost 5 bases, with 14 bases between them. Per the germline V gene, CDR1 is MNHEY and CDR2 is SMNVEV (reference sequence). The CDR3 has 15 residues. This chain's CDR3 is CASSSLAFSNEKLFF. The CDR3 DNA reads TGTGCCAGCAGTTCACTCGCCTTTTCAAATGAAAAACTGTTTTTT.

This clone was seen only a few times. The genes are TRBV2 and TRBJ1-6; TRBD1 aligns across 9 bases. Looked up from germline, CDR1 is SNHLY and CDR2 is FYNNEI. V shed 2 bases and J 8 bases; nucleotides not matched to a gene: 7. This CDR3 is built from 16 residues. As DNA, the CDR3 is TGTGCCAGCAGTGAACGGGCGACAGGGGGAGATTCACCCCTCCACTTT. Protein sequence: CASSERATGGDSPLHF.

This chain links TRBV19 with TRBJ2-3, with a possible D match to TRBD1 (6 bases). With 6 bases removed from V and 3 bases from J, the gap between germline ends came to 13 bases. Germline loops: CDR1 LNHDA, CDR2 SQIVND (reference sequence). This CDR3 comprises 14 residues. CDR3 nucleotides: TGTGCCAGTAGCCCACAGGGCAGGACAGATACGCAGTATTTT. It yields the protein CASSPQGRTDTQYF.

This clone was recorded once. The sample contains more than one DNA sequence encoding this CDR3. The genes are TRBV2 and TRBJ1-6; 7 bases are shared with TRBD1. The CDR3 length is 15 residues. V shed 5 bases, J shed 7 bases, and the junction held 8 bases outside the gene matches. The germline CDR1 and CDR2 sequences are SNHLY and FYNNEI. The CDR3 DNA is TGTGCCAGCAGTCAGGAGGCAGGGGGGAATTCACCCCTCCACTTT. Translating it yields CASSQEAGGNSPLHF.

V and J are TRBV3-1 (or the pseudogene TRBV3-2) and TRBJ1-2; the match to TRBD1 covers 8 bases. CDR1 is LGHDT, CDR2 YNNKEL, per germline (reference sequence). V shed 0 bases, J shed 3 bases, and the junction held 6 bases outside the gene matches. The CDR3 length is 16 residues. The CDR3 is CASSQDGQGADYGYTF. Written as DNA, the CDR3 is TGTGCCAGCAGCCAAGACGGTCAGGGGGCGGACTATGGCTACACCTTC.

This rearrangement joins TRBV6-6 to TRBJ1-2; no clear D gene. Between the trimmed V and J ends, which lost 5 bases and 2 bases, there was a span of 15 bases. The CDR3 has 15 residues. Germline values: CDR1 MNHNY, CDR2 SVGAGI (reference sequence). For the CDR3, the DNA is TGTGCCAGCAGTGACCCGGGTGGAGGGAACTATGGCTACACCTTC. This translates into CASSDPGGGNYGYTF.

V and J are TRBV3-1 (or the pseudogene TRBV3-2) and TRBJ2-5; 11 nucleotides match TRBD2. The CDR3 is 14 residues long. Germline V gives CDR1 LGHDT, CDR2 YNNKEL (reference sequence). J lost 6 bases, V lost 1 base, and 1 base had no gene match. CDR3 DNA: TGTGCCAGCAGCCAAGGACTAGCGGGAAAGACCCAGTACTTC. Translated: CASSQGLAGKTQYF.

The rearrangement joins TRBV2 to TRBJ1-2; unclear D gene. The V end was cut by 1 base, the J end by 2 bases, with 11 bases between. The germline V gene has CDR1 SNHLY and CDR2 FYNNEI. CDR3 length equals 15 residues. CDR3 sequence reads: CASSEVAGSNYGYTF. Here the CDR3 DNA reads TGTGCCAGCAGTGAAGTAGCCGGGTCCAACTATGGCTACACCTTC. The complete variable domain, with remaining parts taken from reference TRBV2 and TRBJ1-2, reads EPEVTQTPSHQVTQMGQEVILRCVPISNHLYFYWYRQILGQKVEFLVSFYNNEISEKSEIFDDQFSVERPDGSNFTLKIRSTKLEDSAMYFCASSEVAGSNYGYTFGSGTRLTVV.

The chain employs TRBV6-5 and TRBJ2-3; 9 bases match TRBD1. CDR1 MNHEY and CDR2 SVGAGI come from the germline V gene. V lost 7 bases to trimming and J lost 8 bases; unmatched junction nucleotides: 13. The CDR3 runs to 15 residues. The CDR3: CASIDRDRAPGTQYF. In nucleotides, the CDR3 is TGTGCCAGCATCGACCGGGACAGGGCGCCCGGTACGCAGTATTTT.

As DNA, the CDR3 is TGTGCCAGCAGTCCCGGGACTTATAATTCACCCCTCCACTTT. It yields the protein CASSPGTYNSPLHF. This chain links TRBV6-4 with TRBJ1-6; TRBD1 is a possible D gene (5 bases). Germline CDR1 reads MRHNA; CDR2 reads SNTAGT. With 5 bases removed from V and 4 bases from J, the gap between germline ends came to 9 bases. The CDR3 has 14 residues.

The genes are TRBV10-1 and TRBJ2-1, with D tentatively TRBD1 (6 bases). Germline loops: CDR1 WNHNN, CDR2 SYGVQD (reference sequence). Trimming stripped 2 bases from V and 0 bases from J, with 14 bases between. There are 17 residues in the CDR3. CDR3 nucleotide sequence: TGCGCCAGCAGTGAGACAGGGTCCGCTGTCTCCTACAATGAGCAGTTCTTC. This sequence encodes CASSETGSAVSYNEQFF.

The V gene is TRBV15, the J gene TRBJ2-1, with 9 bases that match TRBD1. CDR1 LNHNV and CDR2 YYDKDF come from the germline V gene (reference sequence). J was trimmed by 7 bases and V by 5 bases; bases with no gene match: 9. The CDR3 contains 15 residues. In DNA, the CDR3 is TGTGCCACCAGCCGGCCGGGACAGGGAGGTAATGAGCAGTTCTTC. Translation: CATSRPGQGGNEQFF. Complete variable domain (other parts from reference TRBV15 and TRBJ2-1): DAMVIQNPRYQVTQFGKPVTLSCSQTLNHNVMYWYQQKSSQAPKLLFHYYDKDFNNEADTPDNFQSRRPNTSFCFLDIRSPGLGDTAMYLCATSRPGQGGNEQFFGPGTRLTVL.